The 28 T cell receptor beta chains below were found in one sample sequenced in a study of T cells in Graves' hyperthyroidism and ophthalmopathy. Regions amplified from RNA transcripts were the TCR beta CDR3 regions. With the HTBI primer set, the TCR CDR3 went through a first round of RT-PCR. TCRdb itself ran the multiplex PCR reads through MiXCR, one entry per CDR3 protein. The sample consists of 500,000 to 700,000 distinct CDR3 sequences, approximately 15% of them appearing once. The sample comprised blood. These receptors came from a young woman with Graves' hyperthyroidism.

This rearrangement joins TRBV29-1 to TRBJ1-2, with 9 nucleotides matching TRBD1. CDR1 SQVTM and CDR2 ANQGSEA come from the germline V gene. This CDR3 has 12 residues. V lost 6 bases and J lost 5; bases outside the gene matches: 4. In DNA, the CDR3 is TGCAGCGTGGGGGACAGGGAATATGGCTACACCTTC. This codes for CSVGDREYGYTF. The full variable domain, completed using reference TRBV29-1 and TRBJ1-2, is SAVISQKPSRDICQRGTSLTIQCQVDSQVTMMFWYRQQPGQSLTLIATANQGSEATYESGFVIDKFPISRPNLTFSTLTVSNMSPEDSSIYLCSVGDREYGYTFGSGTRLTVV.

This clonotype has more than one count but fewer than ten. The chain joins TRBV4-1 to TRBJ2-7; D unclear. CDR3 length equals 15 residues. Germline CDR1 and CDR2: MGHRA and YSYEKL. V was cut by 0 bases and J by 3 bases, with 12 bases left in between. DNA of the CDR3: TGCGCCAGCAGCCAAGATCCCGAAGACCACTACGAGCAGTACTTC. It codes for CASSQDPEDHYEQYF.

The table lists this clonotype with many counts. The chain's CDR3 is CASSFAGDEKLFF. As DNA, the CDR3 is TGTGCCAGCAGCTTTGCTGGAGATGAAAAACTGTTTTTT. This chain links TRBV7-8 with TRBJ1-4; the D is unclear. The CDR3 consists of 13 residues. Germline values: CDR1 SGHVS, CDR2 FQNEAQ. The V end was cut by 3 bases, the J end by 6 bases, with 8 bases between.

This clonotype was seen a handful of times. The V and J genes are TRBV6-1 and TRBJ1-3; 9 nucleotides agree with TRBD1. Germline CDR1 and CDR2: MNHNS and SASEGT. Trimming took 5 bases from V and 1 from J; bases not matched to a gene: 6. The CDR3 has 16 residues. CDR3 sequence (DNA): TGTGCCAGCAGTCACCGGGACAGGGTATCTGGAAACACCATATATTTT. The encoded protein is CASSHRDRVSGNTIYF.

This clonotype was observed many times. In nucleotides, the CDR3 is TGTGCCAGCAGTGAGGAGGGGCTCGTCACCTACGAGCAGTACTTC. Translation: CASSEEGLVTYEQYF. The V gene is TRBV2, the J gene TRBJ2-7, with a weak D call TRBD2 (6 bases). The CDR3 covers 15 residues. Trimming left V 3 bases short and J 2 bases short, with 14 bases between. Germline V gene lookup returns CDR1 SNHLY and CDR2 FYNNEI.

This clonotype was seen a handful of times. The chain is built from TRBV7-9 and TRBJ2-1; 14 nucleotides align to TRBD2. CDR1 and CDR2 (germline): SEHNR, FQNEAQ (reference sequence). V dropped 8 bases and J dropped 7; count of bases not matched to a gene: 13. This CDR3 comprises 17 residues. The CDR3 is CASGQNTGLAGVNEQFF. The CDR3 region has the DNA TGTGCCAGCGGACAAAACACGGGACTAGCGGGGGTAAATGAGCAGTTCTTC. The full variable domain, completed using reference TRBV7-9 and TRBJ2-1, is DTGVSQNPRHKITKRGQNVTFRCDPISEHNRLYWYRQTLGQGPEFLTYFQNEAQLEKSRLLSDRFSAERPKGSFSTLEIQRTEQGDSAMYLCASGQNTGLAGVNEQFFGPGTRLTVL.

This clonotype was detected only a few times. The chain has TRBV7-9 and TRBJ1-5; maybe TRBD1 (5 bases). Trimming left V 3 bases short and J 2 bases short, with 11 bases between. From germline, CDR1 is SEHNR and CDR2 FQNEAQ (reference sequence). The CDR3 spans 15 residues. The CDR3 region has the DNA TGTGCCAGCAGCTTGGCAAAGACAGGCAATCAGCCCCAGCATTTT. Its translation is CASSLAKTGNQPQHF. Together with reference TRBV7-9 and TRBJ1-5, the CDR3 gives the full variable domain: DTGVSQNPRHKITKRGQNVTFRCDPISEHNRLYWYRQTLGQGPEFLTYFQNEAQLEKSRLLSDRFSAERPKGSFSTLEIQRTEQGDSAMYLCASSLAKTGNQPQHFGDGTRLSIL.

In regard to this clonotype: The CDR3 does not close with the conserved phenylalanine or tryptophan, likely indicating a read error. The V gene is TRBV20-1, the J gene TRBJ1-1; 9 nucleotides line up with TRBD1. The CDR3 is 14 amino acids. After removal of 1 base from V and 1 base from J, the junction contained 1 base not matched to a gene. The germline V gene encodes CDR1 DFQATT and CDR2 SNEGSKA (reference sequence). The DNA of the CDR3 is TGCAGTGCTAGAGTACAGGGGGCGAACACTGAAGCTTTCCTT. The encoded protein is CSARVQGANTEAFL.

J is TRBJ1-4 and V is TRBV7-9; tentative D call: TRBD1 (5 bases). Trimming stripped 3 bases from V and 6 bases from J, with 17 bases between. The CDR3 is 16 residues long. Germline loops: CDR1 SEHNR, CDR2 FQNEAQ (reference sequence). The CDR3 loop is CASSLQGASGYEKLFF. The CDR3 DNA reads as TGTGCCAGCAGCTTGCAAGGGGCCAGTGGTTATGAAAAACTGTTTTTT.

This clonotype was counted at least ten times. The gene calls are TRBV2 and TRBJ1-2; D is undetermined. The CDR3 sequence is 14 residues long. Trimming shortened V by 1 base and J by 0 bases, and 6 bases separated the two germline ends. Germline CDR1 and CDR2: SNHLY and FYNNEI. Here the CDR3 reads CASSEVRTNYGYTF. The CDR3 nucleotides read TGTGCCAGCAGTGAAGTCCGGACTAACTATGGCTACACCTTC.

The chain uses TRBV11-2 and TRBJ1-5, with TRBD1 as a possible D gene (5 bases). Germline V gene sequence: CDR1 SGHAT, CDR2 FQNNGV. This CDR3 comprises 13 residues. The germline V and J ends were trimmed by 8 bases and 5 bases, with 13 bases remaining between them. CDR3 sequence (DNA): TGTGCCAGCGCTGACAGCGCCGATCAGCCCCAGCATTTT. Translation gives CASADSADQPQHF.

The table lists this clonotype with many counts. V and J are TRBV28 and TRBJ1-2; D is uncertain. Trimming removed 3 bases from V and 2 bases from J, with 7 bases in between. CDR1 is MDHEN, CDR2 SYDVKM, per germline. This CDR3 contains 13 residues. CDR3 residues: CASSFMENYGYTF. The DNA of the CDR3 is TGTGCCAGCAGTTTTATGGAGAACTATGGCTACACCTTC.

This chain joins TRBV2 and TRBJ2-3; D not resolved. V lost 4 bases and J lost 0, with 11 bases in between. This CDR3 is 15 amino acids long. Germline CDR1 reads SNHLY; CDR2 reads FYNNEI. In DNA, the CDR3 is TGTGCCAGCAGTGGAGCCCTGATTAGCACAGATACGCAGTATTTT. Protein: CASSGALISTDTQYF.

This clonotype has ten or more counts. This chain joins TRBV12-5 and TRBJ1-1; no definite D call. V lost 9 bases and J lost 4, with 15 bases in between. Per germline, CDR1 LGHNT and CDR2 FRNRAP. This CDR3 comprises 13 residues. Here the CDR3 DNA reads TGTGCTAGCGGACCTGTTCAGGCCACTGAAGCTTTCTTT. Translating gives CASGPVQATEAFF.

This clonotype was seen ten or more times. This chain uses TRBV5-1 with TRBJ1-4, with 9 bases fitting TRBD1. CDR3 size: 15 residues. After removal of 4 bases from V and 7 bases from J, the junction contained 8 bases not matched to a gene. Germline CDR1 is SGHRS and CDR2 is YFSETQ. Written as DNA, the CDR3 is TGCGCCAGCAGCGCCCGGACAGGGGACGGTGAAAAACTGTTTTTT. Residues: CASSARTGDGEKLFF.

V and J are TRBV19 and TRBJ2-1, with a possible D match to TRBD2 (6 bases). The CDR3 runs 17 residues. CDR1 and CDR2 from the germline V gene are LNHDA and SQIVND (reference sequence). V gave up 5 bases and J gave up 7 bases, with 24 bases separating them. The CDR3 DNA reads TGTGCCAGTAGTGTCCCGCTTGGGACTGTAGCGGCAAATGAGCAGTTCTTC. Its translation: CASSVPLGTVAANEQFF.

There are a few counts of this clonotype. CDR3 region: CASTDLTGNTEAFF. The CDR3 region has the DNA TGTGCCAGCACCGACCTGACAGGGAACACTGAAGCTTTCTTT. The rearrangement joins TRBV27 to TRBJ1-1, with D possibly matching TRBD1 (6 bases). V lost 7 bases, J lost 1 base, and 13 bases lay in between. The CDR3 totals 14 residues. Germline lookup yields CDR1 MNHEY and CDR2 SMNVEV (reference sequence).

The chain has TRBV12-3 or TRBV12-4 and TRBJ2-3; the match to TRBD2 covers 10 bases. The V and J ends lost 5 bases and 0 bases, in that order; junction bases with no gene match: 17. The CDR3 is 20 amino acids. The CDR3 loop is CASSASGLARGPTSTDTQYF. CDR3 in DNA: TGTGCCAGCAGTGCTTCGGGACTAGCGAGGGGGCCCACGAGCACAGATACGCAGTATTTT.

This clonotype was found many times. The CDR3 DNA reads TGTGCCAGCCCCGGGATCTACAATGAGCAGTTCTTC. It codes for CASPGIYNEQFF. The chain has TRBV2 and TRBJ2-1; maybe TRBD2 (5 bases). Trimming removed 8 bases from V and 3 bases from J, with 8 bases in between. Germline CDR1 and CDR2: SNHLY and FYNNEI. The CDR3 consists of 12 residues.

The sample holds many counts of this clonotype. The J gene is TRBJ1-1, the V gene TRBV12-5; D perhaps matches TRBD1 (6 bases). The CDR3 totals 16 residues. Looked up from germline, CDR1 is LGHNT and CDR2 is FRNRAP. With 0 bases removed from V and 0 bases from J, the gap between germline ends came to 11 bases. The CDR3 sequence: CASGLVLGGMNTEAFF. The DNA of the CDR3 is TGTGCTAGTGGTTTGGTACTGGGGGGCATGAACACTGAAGCTTTCTTT.

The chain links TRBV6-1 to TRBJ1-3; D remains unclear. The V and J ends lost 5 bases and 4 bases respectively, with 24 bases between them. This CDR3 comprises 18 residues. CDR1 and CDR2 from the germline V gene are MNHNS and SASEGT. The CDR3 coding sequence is TGTGCCAGCAGTTCCCCCCGGAAAGAAATTGAGGCGGGAAACACCATATATTTT. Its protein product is CASSSPRKEIEAGNTIYF.

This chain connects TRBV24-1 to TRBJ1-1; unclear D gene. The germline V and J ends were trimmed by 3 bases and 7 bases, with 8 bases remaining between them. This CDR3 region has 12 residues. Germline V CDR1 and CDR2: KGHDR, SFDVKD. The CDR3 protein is CATSDPGSEAFF. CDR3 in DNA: TGTGCCACCAGTGATCCCGGGAGTGAAGCTTTCTTT.

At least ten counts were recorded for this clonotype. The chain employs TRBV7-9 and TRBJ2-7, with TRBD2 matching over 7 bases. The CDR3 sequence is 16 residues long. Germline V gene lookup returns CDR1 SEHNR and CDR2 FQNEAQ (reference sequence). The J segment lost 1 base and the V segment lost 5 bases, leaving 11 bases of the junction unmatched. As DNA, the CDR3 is TGTGCCAGCAGCATTCGGGGAGGGGAAAGGTCCTACGAGCAGTACTTC. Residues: CASSIRGGERSYEQYF.

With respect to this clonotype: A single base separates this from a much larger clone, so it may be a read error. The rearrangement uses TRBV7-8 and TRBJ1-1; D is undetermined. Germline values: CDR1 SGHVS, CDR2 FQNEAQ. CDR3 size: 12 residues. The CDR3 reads CASGTMNTEASF. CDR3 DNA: TGTGCCAGCGGAACTATGAACACTGAAGCTTCCTTT.

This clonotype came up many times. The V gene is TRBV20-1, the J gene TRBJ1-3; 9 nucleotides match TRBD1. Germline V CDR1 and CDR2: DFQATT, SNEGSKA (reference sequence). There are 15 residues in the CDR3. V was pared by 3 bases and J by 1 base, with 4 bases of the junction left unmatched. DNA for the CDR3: TGCAGTGCTAGGGCCGGGACAGGGTCTGGAAACACCATATATTTT. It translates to CSARAGTGSGNTIYF.

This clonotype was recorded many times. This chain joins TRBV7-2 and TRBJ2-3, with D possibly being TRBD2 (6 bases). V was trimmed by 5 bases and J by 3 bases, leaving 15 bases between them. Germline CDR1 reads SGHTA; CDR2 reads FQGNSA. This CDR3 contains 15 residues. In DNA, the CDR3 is TGTGCCAGCAGCCCGCGTCGGGGGAGAACAGATACGCAGTATTTT. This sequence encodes CASSPRRGRTDTQYF.

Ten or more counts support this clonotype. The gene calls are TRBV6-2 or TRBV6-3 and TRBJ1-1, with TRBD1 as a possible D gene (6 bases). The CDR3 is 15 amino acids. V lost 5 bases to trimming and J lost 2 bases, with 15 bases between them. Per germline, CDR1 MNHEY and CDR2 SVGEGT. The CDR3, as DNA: TGTGCCAGCAGTGACGAGAAGGGGGATAACACTGAAGCTTTCTTT. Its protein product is CASSDEKGDNTEAFF.

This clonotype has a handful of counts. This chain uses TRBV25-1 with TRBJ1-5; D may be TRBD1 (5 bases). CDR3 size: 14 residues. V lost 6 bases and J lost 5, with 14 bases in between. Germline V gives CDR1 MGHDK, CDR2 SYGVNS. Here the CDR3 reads CASREAGYYQPQHF. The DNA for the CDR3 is TGTGCCAGCAGGGAAGCAGGGTACTATCAGCCCCAGCATTTT.